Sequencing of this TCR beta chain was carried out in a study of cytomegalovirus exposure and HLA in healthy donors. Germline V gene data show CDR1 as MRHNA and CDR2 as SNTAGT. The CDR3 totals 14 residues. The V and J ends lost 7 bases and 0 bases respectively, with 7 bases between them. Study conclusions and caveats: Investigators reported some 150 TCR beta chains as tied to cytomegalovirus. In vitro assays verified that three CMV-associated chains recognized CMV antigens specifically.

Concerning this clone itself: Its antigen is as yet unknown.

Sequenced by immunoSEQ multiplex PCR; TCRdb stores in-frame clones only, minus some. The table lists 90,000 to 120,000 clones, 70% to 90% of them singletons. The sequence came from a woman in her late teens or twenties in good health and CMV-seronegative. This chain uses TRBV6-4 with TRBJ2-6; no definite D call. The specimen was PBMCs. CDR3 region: CASKDTSGANVLTF. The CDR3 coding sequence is TGTGCCAGCAAAGACACCTCTGGGGCCAACGTCCTGACTTTC.